This T cell receptor beta chain originates from a study of blood T cell repertoires in COVID-19. V shed 1 base and J shed 7 bases, with 22 bases lying between them. The CDR3 is 17 amino acids. Germline loops: CDR1 LGHDT, CDR2 YNNKEL (reference sequence). The method was immunoSEQ multiplex PCR; TCRdb's version includes in-frame clones alone and lacks a portion of them. The repertoire holds approximately 97,000 clones, with around 85% as singletons. Sequences were obtained from peripheral blood. This chain links TRBV3-1 (or the pseudogene TRBV3-2) with TRBJ2-5, with a tentative D call TRBD2 (7 bases). This clonotype was sampled from a human donor in a cohort sampled during active COVID-19. For the CDR3, the DNA is TGTGCCAGCAGCCAAGTCTTCGCGGGGGCCTTGCAGGGGACCCAGTACTTC. Its translation: CASSQVFAGALQGTQYF.